This is a list of T cell receptor beta chains from one sample in a study of identical twins. Using its own MiXCR run on the 5' RACE reads, TCRdb lists one record per CDR3 protein. The table records hundreds of thousands of distinct CDR3 sequences, around an eighth of them present only once. This same sample was also part of a study on yellow fever vaccine responses in identical twins.

Sequencing used PBMCs. The origin of the receptors is a woman between 18 and 29 years old in good health. Each CDR3 is given with its conserved first and last residue. A clone size is listed for some rows: how often the clone was seen (once, few, many), or a class if it is expanded.

TRBV11-1 | many | CASSLHAPGTDTQYF
TRBV5-1 | many | CASATDMGTGELFF
TRBV12-3/TRBV12-4 | - | CASRRDRAGETQYF
TRBV10-3 | few | CAISGEKTGSWNEKLFF
TRBV6-1 | - | CASLSGISSDTQYF
TRBV11-2 | few | CASSTRSQGRDGYTF
TRBV29-1 | - | CSAEIAKNIQYF
TRBV11-2 | - | CASSLQIGTQPQHF
TRBV7-9 | few | CASSLKRSITGELFF
TRBV5-1 | many | CASSLDIDGGFEAFF
TRBV5-8 | many | CASKPGQVTYNEQFF
TRBV24-1 | - | CATSDFRGNEQFF
TRBV10-2 | - | CASSASGGVGYTF
TRBV12-3/TRBV12-4 | few | CASSFWGGNTIYF
TRBV6-1 | few | CASSLTGVADTQYF
TRBV28 | - | CASSFGGLYYNEQFF
TRBV12-3/TRBV12-4 | - | CASSWGQGNEQFF
TRBV19 | - | CASRSGTGQGQPQHF
TRBV12-3/TRBV12-4 | many | CASTPYDVGGGTDTQYF
TRBV5-8 | few | CASSLGTPPGELFF
TRBV10-3 | few | CAISESKRTGTADTQYF
TRBV2 | - | CASSEALTTQYF
TRBV6-2/TRBV6-3 | few | CASSPRQGESPLHF
TRBV2 | - | CASSGDGNTEAFF
TRBV3-1 | many | CASSQATGGYPYNEQFF
TRBV19 | - | CASSIASSKFDEQYF
TRBV4-2 | - | CASSQAHGSPGEQFF
TRBV24-1 | few | CATSPRLTDTQYF
TRBV29-1 | many | CSVARDRVVNTEAFF
TRBV12-3/TRBV12-4 | few | CASRRNRETQYF
TRBV6-1 | - | CATRGLPTYEQYF